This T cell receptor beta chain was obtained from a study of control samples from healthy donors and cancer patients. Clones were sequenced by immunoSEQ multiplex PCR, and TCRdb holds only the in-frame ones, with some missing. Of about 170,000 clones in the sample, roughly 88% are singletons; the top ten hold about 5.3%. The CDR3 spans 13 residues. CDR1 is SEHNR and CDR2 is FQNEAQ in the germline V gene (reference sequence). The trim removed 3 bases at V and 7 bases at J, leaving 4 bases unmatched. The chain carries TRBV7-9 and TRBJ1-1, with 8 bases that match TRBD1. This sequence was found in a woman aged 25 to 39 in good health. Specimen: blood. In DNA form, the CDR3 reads TGTGCCAGCAGCTTCAGGGGGCGGGATGAAGCTTTCTTT. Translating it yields CASSFRGRDEAFF.